The 21 T cell receptor beta chains below come from one sample, sequenced in a study of blood T cells in healthy people across ages. Through a sample-barcoded 5' primer and a J-beta primer mix, a second PCR was run for roughly 6 to 11 cycles. TCRdb itself ran the 5' RACE reads through MiXCR, one entry per CDR3 protein. The data hold about 800,000 distinct CDR3 sequences, with roughly 25% observed a single time. The same sample was also used in a study of T cells of mothers and their children.

The sample comprised blood. The source is a boy younger than 18 in good health.

There are a few counts of this clonotype. The chain uses TRBV3-1 and TRBJ2-2; 7 bases match TRBD2. Trimming removed 6 bases from V and 1 base from J; junction bases left unmatched: 14. CDR3 size: 18 residues. Germline CDR1 reads LGHDT; CDR2 reads YNNKEL (reference sequence). The CDR3 DNA sequence: TGTGCCAGCAGGCAACATCCCCTCGGCGGGGGGAACACCGGGGAGCTGTTTTTT. It encodes CASRQHPLGGGNTGELFF. Combining the CDR3 with reference TRBV3-1 and TRBJ2-2 gives the whole variable domain DTAVSQTPKYLVTQMGNDKSIKCEQNLGHDTMYWYKQDSKKFLKIMFSYNNKELIINETVPNRFSPKSPDKAHLNLHINSLELGDSAVYFCASRQHPLGGGNTGELFFGEGSRLTVL.

This clonotype came up a few times. The genes are TRBV12-3 or TRBV12-4 and TRBJ2-5; 8 bases line up with TRBD1. CDR3 size: 17 residues. V lost 7 bases and J lost 1; bases outside the gene matches: 14. The CDR3 here is CASTPGGQGILQETQYF. CDR3 nucleotides: TGTGCCAGCACCCCAGGTGGACAGGGCATACTCCAAGAGACCCAGTACTTC.

This clonotype came up a few times. The chain carries TRBV27 and TRBJ2-7; perhaps TRBD2 as D (5 bases). Looked up from germline, CDR1 is MNHEY and CDR2 is SMNVEV (reference sequence). V dropped 5 bases and J dropped 0 bases, with 17 bases sitting between them. The CDR3 contains 16 residues. CDR3 sequence reads: CASSPRGLVSSYEQYF. The CDR3 DNA is TGTGCCAGCAGTCCCCGGGGTTTAGTTAGCTCCTACGAGCAGTACTTC.

This clonotype was recorded once. The chain links TRBV11-2 to TRBJ2-3; D tentatively fits TRBD1 or TRBD2 (5 bases each). From germline, CDR1 is SGHAT and CDR2 FQNNGV. V was trimmed by 3 bases and J by 0 bases, leaving 13 bases between them. The CDR3 is 16 residues long. The CDR3 here is CASSLTGRPSTDTQYF. In DNA form, the CDR3 reads TGTGCCAGCAGCTTGACGGGGCGCCCGAGCACAGATACGCAGTATTTT. Filled out from reference TRBV11-2 and TRBJ2-3, the complete variable domain reads EAGVAQSPRYKIIEKRQSVAFWCNPISGHATLYWYQQILGQGPKLLIQFQNNGVVDDSQLPKDRFSAERLKGVDSTLKIQPAKLEDSAVYLCASSLTGRPSTDTQYFGPGTRLTVL.

This clonotype was counted between two and nine times. This chain uses TRBV7-6 with TRBJ2-1; TRBD2 matches at 8 bases. Germline lookup yields CDR1 SGHVS and CDR2 FNYEAQ. Unmatched junction bases numbered 4, after V lost 0 bases and J lost 0 bases. CDR3 length: 17 residues. CDR3 DNA: TGTGCCAGCAGCTTAGCGCAAAGCGGGAGCTCCTACAATGAGCAGTTCTTC. Translation: CASSLAQSGSSYNEQFF.

The chain recombines TRBV27 with TRBJ1-2; D perhaps matches TRBD1 (6 bases). Germline CDR1 is MNHEY and CDR2 is SMNVEV (reference sequence). Deletions cut 3 bases from V and 6 bases from J, with 14 bases between. The CDR3 sequence is 14 residues long. The CDR3 is CASSFHWTDNGYTF. The CDR3 DNA reads TGTGCCAGCAGTTTTCACTGGACAGATAATGGCTACACCTTC.

The sample holds a few counts of this clonotype. The V and J genes are TRBV28 and TRBJ2-3; D might be TRBD1 or TRBD2, each matching 6 bases. Trimming left V 6 bases short and J 0 bases short, with 16 bases between. The CDR3 has 16 amino acids. Germline CDR1 reads MDHEN; CDR2 reads SYDVKM. CDR3 in DNA: TGTGCCAGCAGGCAAACGGGGGCGGGAAGCACAGATACGCAGTATTTT. Protein: CASRQTGAGSTDTQYF. Based on the CDR3 plus reference TRBV28 and TRBJ2-3, the full variable domain is DVKVTQSSRYLVKRTGEKVFLECVQDMDHENMFWYRQDPGLGLRLIYFSYDVKMKEKGDIPEGYSVSREKKERFSLILESASTNQTSMYLCASRQTGAGSTDTQYFGPGTRLTVL.

This clonotype has only one observation. The chain employs TRBV11-2 and TRBJ2-7; tentatively, D is TRBD1 (5 bases). CDR3 size: 16 residues. Deletions cut 2 bases from V and 2 bases from J, with 16 bases between. The V gene's germline CDR1 is SGHAT and CDR2 FQNNGV. The CDR3 DNA is TGTGCCAGCAGCTTACGCCCCAGGGTCGGAACCTACGAGCAGTACTTC. Translating gives CASSLRPRVGTYEQYF.

This clonotype was recorded a few times. This may stem from a read error, because a much larger clone lies one nucleotide away. This chain joins TRBV6-2 or TRBV6-3 and TRBJ2-1; no reliable D call. The CDR3 is 11 amino acids. Germline CDR1 and CDR2: MNHEY and SVGEGT. The CDR3 DNA reads TGTGCCAGCAGCCCCCTCAATGAGCAGTCCTTC. This encodes CASSPLNEQSF.

The V gene is TRBV29-1, the J gene TRBJ1-5; the D is unclear. The V and J ends lost 4 bases and 6 bases respectively, with 13 bases between them. CDR1 and CDR2 from the germline V gene are SQVTM and ANQGSEA. This CDR3 is built from 13 residues. CDR3: CSVVSGSGQPQHF. The CDR3 coding sequence is TGCAGCGTTGTCTCCGGGAGCGGTCAGCCCCAGCATTTT. Looking up the rest from reference TRBV29-1 and TRBJ1-5 gives the full variable domain: SAVISQKPSRDICQRGTSLTIQCQVDSQVTMMFWYRQQPGQSLTLIATANQGSEATYESGFVIDKFPISRPNLTFSTLTVSNMSPEDSSIYLCSVVSGSGQPQHFGDGTRLSIL.

The rearrangement uses TRBV9 and TRBJ2-2; weak D call: TRBD2 (6 bases). Trimming stripped 2 bases from V and 4 bases from J, with 15 bases between. The CDR3 is 16 residues long. Germline CDR1 is SGDLS and CDR2 is YYNGEE. CDR3 DNA sequence: TGTGCCAGCAGCGTGAATCTCGGGGGTTCCACCGGGGAGCTGTTTTTT. Its protein product is CASSVNLGGSTGELFF.

This rearrangement joins TRBV28 to TRBJ2-2, with a possible D match to TRBD1 (6 bases). V lost 3 bases and J lost 5, with 10 bases in between. The CDR3 length is 14 residues. Germline CDR1 and CDR2: MDHEN and SYDVKM. CDR3 DNA sequence: TGTGCCAGCAGTTTGTATCAGGGGACCGGGGAGCTGTTTTTT. This encodes CASSLYQGTGELFF.

V usage is TRBV20-1 and J usage is TRBJ2-5; D gene ambiguous. Between the trimmed V and J ends, which lost 3 bases and 3 bases, there was a span of 8 bases. The CDR3 length is 12 residues. Germline V gene lookup returns CDR1 DFQATT and CDR2 SNEGSKA (reference sequence). CDR3: CSARGWEETQYF. Here the CDR3 DNA reads TGCAGTGCTAGGGGATGGGAAGAGACCCAGTACTTC.

The chain couples TRBV12-3 or TRBV12-4 to TRBJ2-1; tentative D call: TRBD1 (5 bases). Trimming took off 5 bases at V and 0 bases at J, with 14 bases between the two ends. The CDR3 runs 16 residues. The CDR3 loop is CASSLGHTSSYNEQFF. CDR3 DNA sequence: TGTGCCAGCAGTCTGGGGCACACGAGCTCCTACAATGAGCAGTTCTTC.

This clonotype has more than one count but fewer than ten. The genes are TRBV29-1 and TRBJ2-1; no definite D call. Trimming took off 5 bases at V and 2 bases at J, with 10 bases between the two ends. There are 13 residues in the CDR3. Germline V gives CDR1 SQVTM, CDR2 ANQGSEA. The chain's CDR3 is CSVTLDPYNEQFF. For the CDR3, the DNA is TGCAGCGTTACATTAGACCCCTACAATGAGCAGTTCTTC.

The genes are TRBV29-1 and TRBJ1-1; D possibly corresponds to TRBD1 (5 bases). The CDR3 covers 12 residues. Looked up from germline, CDR1 is SQVTM and CDR2 is ANQGSEA. V shed 5 bases and J shed 5 bases, with 12 bases lying between them. CDR3 sequence reads: CSVRGYGTEAFF. CDR3 in DNA: TGCAGCGTTCGGGGGTACGGAACTGAAGCTTTCTTT.

This clonotype was seen more than once but under ten times. V usage is TRBV5-1 and J usage is TRBJ2-7; tentatively, D is TRBD1 or TRBD2 (5 bases each). There are 12 residues in the CDR3. V dropped 7 bases and J dropped 2 bases, with 10 bases sitting between them. CDR1 and CDR2 (germline): SGHRS, YFSETQ. The CDR3 sequence is CASGDGTYEQYF. The CDR3 DNA reads TGCGCCAGCGGGGACGGCACCTACGAGCAGTACTTC. Based on the CDR3 plus reference TRBV5-1 and TRBJ2-7, the full variable domain is KAGVTQTPRYLIKTRGQQVTLSCSPISGHRSVSWYQQTPGQGLQFLFEYFSETQRNKGNFPGRFSGRQFSNSRSEMNVSTLELGDSALYLCASGDGTYEQYFGPGTRLTVT.

This clonotype has a handful of counts. V and J are TRBV29-1 and TRBJ2-2; no definite D call. The CDR3 covers 12 residues. V gave up 5 bases and J gave up 6 bases, with 10 bases separating them. Per the germline V gene, CDR1 is SQVTM and CDR2 is ANQGSEA. The CDR3 here is CSVYRESGELFF. Written as DNA, the CDR3 is TGCAGCGTTTATAGGGAATCCGGGGAGCTGTTTTTT.

The chain links TRBV7-2 to TRBJ2-5, with D possibly being TRBD2 (6 bases). V was trimmed by 1 base and J by 11 bases, leaving 14 bases between them. The CDR3 runs to 13 residues. CDR1 SGHTA and CDR2 FQGNSA come from the germline V gene. The CDR3 nucleotides read TGTGCCAGCAGCTTAGATTCCTCGGGGGAGCAGTACTTC. Amino acid sequence: CASSLDSSGEQYF.

J is TRBJ1-2 and V is TRBV3-1, with D possibly matching TRBD1 (5 bases). The germline V and J ends were trimmed by 2 bases and 4 bases, with 8 bases remaining between them. The CDR3 has 13 residues. Germline V gene lookup returns CDR1 LGHDT and CDR2 YNNKEL (reference sequence). As DNA, the CDR3 is TGTGCCAGCAGCCAAAGGCAGGGCTATGGCTACACCTTC. Translating it yields CASSQRQGYGYTF.

This clonotype has a handful of counts. The chain recombines TRBV12-3 or TRBV12-4 with TRBJ2-7; 7 positions match TRBD2. The CDR3 covers 15 residues. Trimming at V came to 5 bases and at J to 6 bases, leaving 13 bases not matched to a gene. The CDR3 is CASSPTSAGVLEQYF. CDR3 sequence (DNA): TGTGCCAGCAGTCCGACGTCGGCGGGAGTCCTCGAGCAGTACTTC.